This T cell receptor beta chain came from a study of blood T cell repertoires in COVID-19. Libraries were prepared by immunoSEQ multiplex PCR; TCRdb keeps only in-frame clonotypes and omits some of them. The sample includes 230,000 or so clones, around 83% of them seen just once. Cohort allocation depended upon clinical history that participants reported. It was within 2 weeks before study entry that exposed participants met a COVID-19 case. Notes on this clone: Other nucleotide sequences from this sample produce the same CDR3.

V was pared by 2 bases and J by 4 bases, with 0 bases of the junction left unmatched. From germline, CDR1 is SGDLS and CDR2 YYNGEE. This CDR3 is 14 amino acids long. Sequenced material: PBMCs or T cells enriched from blood (not recorded which). The sequence came from a woman aged 45-60 years who had been exposed to COVID-19. The rearrangement uses TRBV9 and TRBJ1-6; TRBD1 aligns across 7 bases. The CDR3 protein is CASSVGQYNSPLHF. As DNA, the CDR3 is TGTGCCAGCAGCGTGGGACAGTATAATTCACCCCTCCACTTT.